Each of the 16 T cell receptor beta chains below was sequenced from the same sample in a study of blood T cell repertoires in COVID-19 (dated by TCRdb to the early 2020s). The protocol used for the library was the immunoSEQ multiplex PCR assay. In TCRdb, the immuneACCESS table is reduced to in-frame sequences with V and J assigned. These tables do not hold every clone; where another copy was compared, an unresolved V gene accounts for under half, and the others remain unexplained. The sample table shows some 290,000 clones, and approximately 87% are seen once. The ten largest clones take up around 12% of the sample. The source material was peripheral blood. These receptors all stem from a woman aged 30 to 39 with COVID-19, enrolled during active disease.

V and J are TRBV5-6 and TRBJ2-7; 11 bases map to TRBD1. J lost 3 bases, V lost 4 bases, and 9 bases had no gene match. CDR1 SGHDT and CDR2 YYEEEE come from the germline V gene. The CDR3 length is 16 residues. Here the CDR3 reads CASSQLDRGRIYEQYF. The CDR3 DNA reads TGTGCCAGCAGCCAACTGGACAGGGGGCGCATCTACGAGCAGTACTTC.

This rearrangement joins TRBV2 to TRBJ2-3; D may be TRBD2 (6 bases). Germline assignment: CDR1 SNHLY and CDR2 FYNNEI. V was pared by 6 bases and J by 4 bases, with 14 bases between. The length of the CDR3 is 14 residues. The CDR3 spells CASSGGRRSDTQYF. The CDR3 nucleotides are TGTGCCAGCAGCGGAGGGAGAAGGTCAGATACGCAGTATTTT.

This rearrangement joins TRBV29-1 to TRBJ1-1; D perhaps matches TRBD1 (6 bases). Per germline, CDR1 SQVTM and CDR2 ANQGSEA. V was cut by 6 bases and J by 1 base, with 9 bases left in between. The CDR3 consists of 12 residues. CDR3 protein: CSVMGQNTEAFF. The CDR3 nucleotides read TGCAGCGTGATGGGACAGAACACTGAAGCTTTCTTT. Supplemented by reference TRBV29-1 and TRBJ1-1, the full variable domain reads SAVISQKPSRDICQRGTSLTIQCQVDSQVTMMFWYRQQPGQSLTLIATANQGSEATYESGFVIDKFPISRPNLTFSTLTVSNMSPEDSSIYLCSVMGQNTEAFFGQGTRLTVV.

This chain uses TRBV24-1 with TRBJ2-5; 7 positions match TRBD1. The V segment lost 3 bases and the J segment 2 bases; nucleotides outside the gene matches: 5. This CDR3 contains 15 residues. Germline-derived CDR1 and CDR2 are KGHDR and SFDVKD. This chain's CDR3 is CATSDPGTEQETQYF. In nucleotides, the CDR3 is TGTGCCACCAGTGATCCTGGGACAGAGCAAGAGACCCAGTACTTC.

The chain couples TRBV27 to TRBJ2-7; 10 bases fit TRBD1. Germline V gives CDR1 MNHEY, CDR2 SMNVEV (reference sequence). The CDR3 spans 13 residues. With V trimmed by 6 bases and J by 3 bases, 2 bases remained unmatched. CDR3 region: CASSRDRGYEQYF. The CDR3 nucleotides are TGTGCCAGCAGCAGGGACAGGGGCTACGAGCAGTACTTC.

This chain joins TRBV10-1 and TRBJ1-6; a possible D gene is TRBD1 (6 bases). V gave up 7 bases and J gave up 1 base, with 8 bases separating them. The CDR3 runs to 14 residues. In germline, CDR1 is WNHNN, CDR2 SYGVQD (reference sequence). As DNA, the CDR3 is TGCGCCAGCAAGGGGGAATCCTATAATTCACCCCTCCACTTT. This gives the protein CASKGESYNSPLHF.

The chain uses TRBV20-1 and TRBJ2-5; D is possibly TRBD2 (5 bases). The CDR3 loop spans 12 amino acids. Germline CDR1 DFQATT, CDR2 SNEGSKA (reference sequence). V was shortened by 3 bases and J by 5 bases, with 10 bases between the two germline ends. The chain's CDR3 is CSASLAGETQYF. CDR3 sequence (DNA): TGCAGTGCTAGTCTAGCCGGCGAGACCCAGTACTTC.

The rearrangement uses TRBV20-1 and TRBJ1-2, with D maybe TRBD1 (5 bases). The CDR3 loop spans 15 amino acids. The V end lost 3 bases, the J end lost 7 bases, and 21 bases lay between the germline ends. The V gene's germline CDR1 is DFQATT and CDR2 SNEGSKA (reference sequence). CDR3 region: CSASYVQGFRGGYTF. DNA for the CDR3: TGCAGTGCTAGTTATGTCCAGGGTTTTAGGGGTGGCTACACCTTC.

The chain carries TRBV28 and TRBJ2-1, with a possible D match to TRBD2 (7 bases). This CDR3 spans 14 amino acids. The germline CDR1 and CDR2 sequences are MDHEN and SYDVKM. The V gene lost 7 bases and the J gene lost 8 bases, with 18 bases spanning the gap. In nucleotides, the CDR3 is TGTGCCAGCACCCAAAGGGGGGGTAGGTATGAGCAGTTCTTC. Translated: CASTQRGGRYEQFF. Using reference TRBV28 and TRBJ2-1 for the parts outside the CDR3, the full variable domain is DVKVTQSSRYLVKRTGEKVFLECVQDMDHENMFWYRQDPGLGLRLIYFSYDVKMKEKGDIPEGYSVSREKKERFSLILESASTNQTSMYLCASTQRGGRYEQFFGPGTRLTVL.

V and J are TRBV5-1 and TRBJ2-2, with D perhaps TRBD2 (7 bases). The CDR3 loop spans 15 amino acids. CDR1 and CDR2 from the germline V gene are SGHRS and YFSETQ. The V gene lost 5 bases and the J gene lost 6 bases, with 17 bases spanning the gap. In nucleotides, the CDR3 is TGCGCCAGCAGACAGGCGGGGGCACAGGCCGGGGAGCTGTTTTTT. Encoded protein: CASRQAGAQAGELFF.

This rearrangement joins TRBV5-5 to TRBJ2-5; D is unclear. Germline CDR1 SGHKS, CDR2 YYEKEE (reference sequence). The CDR3 extends over 13 amino acids. V shed 3 bases and J shed 5 bases, with 11 bases lying between them. The CDR3 sequence is CASSSTGGETQYF. The CDR3 region has the DNA TGTGCCAGCAGCTCGACGGGTGGGGAGACCCAGTACTTC.

V usage is TRBV11-2 and J usage is TRBJ2-1, with a weak D call TRBD1 (6 bases). Trimming took off 1 base at V and 4 bases at J, with 8 bases between the two ends. The CDR3 has 14 amino acids. CDR1 SGHAT and CDR2 FQNNGV come from the germline V gene. DNA for the CDR3: TGTGCCAGCAGCTTAGCCAGGGGTTACAATGAGCAGTTCTTC. This codes for CASSLARGYNEQFF.

The V call is TRBV4-1, the J call TRBJ1-5, with D perhaps matching TRBD1 (5 bases). CDR1 is MGHRA, CDR2 YSYEKL, per germline. The V gene lost 4 bases and the J gene lost 1 base, with 14 bases spanning the gap. The CDR3 is 16 residues long. The CDR3 DNA sequence: TGCGCCAGCAGCCGGGAGGACATCCAAAGCAATCAGCCCCAGCATTTT. Translated, it gives CASSREDIQSNQPQHF.

The J gene is TRBJ1-4, the V gene TRBV28; possible D gene TRBD1, 5 bases. The ends were cut back, 3 bases at V and 2 bases at J, with 10 bases in the middle. The CDR3 length is 15 residues. From germline, CDR1 is MDHEN and CDR2 SYDVKM. The CDR3 nucleotides read TGTGCCAGCAGTTTTGGGGGGTCTACTAATGAAAAACTGTTTTTT. Translated: CASSFGGSTNEKLFF.

V gene TRBV27 combines with J gene TRBJ1-1; D gene uncertain. The CDR3 is 13 amino acids. CDR1 is MNHEY, CDR2 SMNVEV, per germline (reference sequence). Trimming pared 5 bases from V and 1 base from J, leaving 8 bases between. The CDR3 sequence: CASSPYWNTEAFF. The CDR3 DNA reads as TGTGCCAGCAGTCCATACTGGAACACTGAAGCTTTCTTT.

The CDR3 region has the DNA TGTGCCAGCTCCCCGGGACACGTAGCCAAAAACATTCAGTACTTC. Protein sequence: CASSPGHVAKNIQYF. The chain couples TRBV18 to TRBJ2-4; tentative D call: TRBD1 (6 bases). CDR3 length equals 15 residues. Looked up from germline, CDR1 is KGHSH and CDR2 is LQKENI. V lost 6 bases to trimming and J lost 0 bases, with 12 bases between them.